These 15 T cell receptor beta chains were all obtained from the same sample, sequenced in a study of T-cell memory formation after mild COVID-19. TCRdb re-derived calls from the 5' RACE reads in MiXCR, one entry per CDR3 protein. Here the sample spans about 440,000 distinct CDR3 sequences, about 20% being singletons. Sequencing used PBMCs or a T cell subset sorted from them (not recorded which). Every receptor here comes from an adult woman who had mild COVID-19 (a few samples of this study predate the infection). Cell type and time point are not known.

This clonotype was seen repeatedly, ten times or more. The chain combines TRBV7-3 with TRBJ2-1, with 8 nucleotides matching TRBD2. Losses at the gene ends were 4 bases for V and 7 bases for J; bases not matched to a gene: 6. CDR3 length equals 14 residues. Germline V CDR1 and CDR2: SGHTA, FQGTGA. Here the CDR3 DNA reads TGTGCCAGCAGCTCGGGACTAGGAGTGAATGAGCAGTTCTTC. The encoded protein is CASSSGLGVNEQFF.

There are a few counts of this clonotype. The J gene is TRBJ1-3, the V gene TRBV19, with 8 nucleotides matching TRBD1. CDR1 is LNHDA and CDR2 is SQIVND in the germline V gene (reference sequence). Losses at the gene ends were 5 bases for V and 2 bases for J; bases not matched to a gene: 8. CDR3 length: 16 residues. CDR3 protein: CASSVRTGTAGNTIYF. Here the CDR3 DNA reads TGTGCCAGTAGTGTCCGGACAGGGACGGCTGGAAACACCATATATTTT.

V gene TRBV27 combines with J gene TRBJ2-1; 7 nucleotides align to TRBD1. The CDR3 extends over 15 amino acids. Germline V gene sequence: CDR1 MNHEY, CDR2 SMNVEV (reference sequence). With V trimmed by 3 bases and J by 5 bases, 7 bases remained unmatched. In DNA, the CDR3 is TGTGCCAGCAGTTTTTCTCCAACAGGGGACAATGAGCAGTTCTTC. Residues: CASSFSPTGDNEQFF.

The chain combines TRBV30 with TRBJ1-2; 11 bases agree with TRBD1. The CDR3 length is 14 residues. Germline trimming cut 3 bases from V and 5 bases from J; bases unmatched to any gene: 5. The V gene's germline CDR1 is GTSNPN and CDR2 SVGIG (reference sequence). The CDR3 here is CAWRLGQGAYGYTF. The DNA of the CDR3 is TGTGCCTGGAGGTTAGGACAGGGGGCTTATGGCTACACCTTC. The full variable domain, in which reference TRBV30 and TRBJ1-2 provide the parts outside the CDR3, is SQTIHQWPATLVQPVGSPLSLECTVEGTSNPNLYWYRQAAGRGLQLLFYSVGIGQISSEVPQNLSASRPQDRQFILSSKKLLLSDSGFYLCAWRLGQGAYGYTFGSGTRLTVV.

A few counts support this clonotype. The CDR3 sequence: CASSEGGLAGETGELFF. DNA of the CDR3: TGTGCCAGCAGTGAAGGCGGACTAGCGGGTGAGACCGGGGAGCTGTTTTTT. The chain combines TRBV6-4 with TRBJ2-2, with TRBD2 matching over 11 bases. This CDR3 has 17 residues. Germline values: CDR1 MRHNA, CDR2 SNTAGT. The V segment lost 3 bases and the J segment 5 bases; nucleotides outside the gene matches: 8.

The chain employs TRBV24-1 and TRBJ2-1, with 14 bases that match TRBD2. V shed 4 bases, J shed 1 base, and the junction held 5 bases outside the gene matches. This CDR3 has 18 residues. Germline V gene lookup returns CDR1 KGHDR and CDR2 SFDVKD. This CDR3 reads CATSDPGTSGSSYNEQFF. The CDR3 coding sequence is TGTGCCACCAGTGACCCGGGGACTAGCGGGAGTTCCTACAATGAGCAGTTCTTC.

The rearrangement links TRBV29-1 to TRBJ1-1; the match to TRBD1 covers 9 bases. Germline trimming cut 5 bases from V and 5 bases from J; bases unmatched to any gene: 6. Per the germline V gene, CDR1 is SQVTM and CDR2 is ANQGSEA. The CDR3 covers 13 residues. DNA for the CDR3: TGCAGCGTTCAGACAGGGGGGGGGACTGAAGCTTTCTTT. This translates into CSVQTGGGTEAFF.

There are a few counts of this clonotype. This chain joins TRBV7-8 and TRBJ1-1; D perhaps matches TRBD1 (6 bases). The germline V gene encodes CDR1 SGHVS and CDR2 FQNEAQ. The V end lost 5 bases, the J end lost 1 base, and 14 bases lay between the germline ends. The CDR3 loop spans 15 amino acids. The CDR3 loop reads CASSLIQGPNTEAFF. The CDR3 DNA reads as TGTGCCAGCAGCCTCATACAGGGCCCGAACACTGAAGCTTTCTTT. The entire variable domain, with the rest obtained from reference TRBV7-8 and TRBJ1-1, is as follows: GAGVSQSPRYKVAKRGQDVALRCDPISGHVSLFWYQQALGQGPEFLTYFQNEAQLDKSGLPSDRFFAERPEGSVSTLKIQRTQQEDSAVYLCASSLIQGPNTEAFFGQGTRLTVV.

The V and J genes are TRBV7-3 and TRBJ2-1, with TRBD2 matching 11 bases. The trim removed 3 bases at V and 10 bases at J, leaving 8 bases unmatched. The CDR3 spans 15 residues. Germline-derived CDR1 and CDR2 are SGHTA and FQGTGA. CDR3 in DNA: TGTGCCAGCAGCTTCACTAGCGGGAGTTCATCGGAGCAGTTCTTC. Translating it yields CASSFTSGSSSEQFF.

The rearrangement uses TRBV7-9 and TRBJ2-1, with 7 nucleotides matching TRBD2. Trimming took 3 bases from V and 7 from J; bases not matched to a gene: 12. This CDR3 has 16 residues. Germline V CDR1 and CDR2: SEHNR, FQNEAQ (reference sequence). The CDR3 reads CASSFSPGPGGNEQFF. DNA for the CDR3: TGTGCCAGCAGCTTTAGCCCGGGACCCGGGGGGAATGAGCAGTTCTTC. Full variable domain (remainder filled in from reference TRBV7-9 and TRBJ2-1): DTGVSQNPRHKITKRGQNVTFRCDPISEHNRLYWYRQTLGQGPEFLTYFQNEAQLEKSRLLSDRFSAERPKGSFSTLEIQRTEQGDSAMYLCASSFSPGPGGNEQFFGPGTRLTVL.

V and J are TRBV6-2 or TRBV6-3 and TRBJ2-1, with 10 bases lining up with TRBD1. Trimming at V came to 4 bases and at J to 6 bases, leaving 6 bases not matched to a gene. This CDR3 has 15 residues. Germline-derived CDR1 and CDR2 are MNHEY and SVGEGT. CDR3 coding DNA: TGTGCCAGCAGTTCCCGGGACAGGGGTACCAATGAGCAGTTCTTC. Encoded protein: CASSSRDRGTNEQFF.

The chain couples TRBV7-3 to TRBJ2-1, with D possibly matching TRBD1 (5 bases). The CDR3 is 13 amino acids. Germline lookup yields CDR1 SGHTA and CDR2 FQGTGA. The V end was cut by 5 bases, the J end by 9 bases, with 14 bases between. In nucleotides, the CDR3 is TGTGCCAGCAGCCAAGTACGTAGGGGTGAGCAGTTCTTC. Translated, it gives CASSQVRRGEQFF.

This clonotype was found a few times. The CDR3 sequence: CASSPVAGAAFF. The CDR3 bases are TGTGCCAGCAGCCCGGTGGCAGGCGCAGCTTTCTTT. The chain links TRBV6-5 to TRBJ1-1; D remains unclear. Germline lookup yields CDR1 MNHEY and CDR2 SVGAGI. This CDR3 has 12 residues. The V gene lost 6 bases and the J gene lost 10 bases, with 15 bases spanning the gap.

This clonotype was observed a few times. A single base separates this from a much larger clone, so it may be a read error. This chain connects TRBV20-1 to TRBJ2-7; the D gene could be TRBD1 or TRBD2 (6 bases each). V lost 6 bases, J lost 8 bases, and 17 bases lay in between. Germline CDR1 is DFQATT and CDR2 is SNEGSKA (reference sequence). The CDR3 has 12 residues. The CDR3 DNA reads TGCAGTGCAGGGGGGCAGCCCACGAAGCAGTACTTC. It yields the protein CSAGGQPTKQYF.

V usage is TRBV6-1 and J usage is TRBJ1-5, with 7 bases that match TRBD1. The CDR3 is 16 residues long. CDR1 is MNHNS, CDR2 SASEGT, per germline. V gave up 8 bases and J gave up 4 bases; unmatched junction bases: 14. CDR3 sequence reads: CASLRSAGGSNQPQHF. The CDR3 region has the DNA TGTGCCAGCTTGAGGTCGGCAGGGGGGTCAAATCAGCCCCAGCATTTT.